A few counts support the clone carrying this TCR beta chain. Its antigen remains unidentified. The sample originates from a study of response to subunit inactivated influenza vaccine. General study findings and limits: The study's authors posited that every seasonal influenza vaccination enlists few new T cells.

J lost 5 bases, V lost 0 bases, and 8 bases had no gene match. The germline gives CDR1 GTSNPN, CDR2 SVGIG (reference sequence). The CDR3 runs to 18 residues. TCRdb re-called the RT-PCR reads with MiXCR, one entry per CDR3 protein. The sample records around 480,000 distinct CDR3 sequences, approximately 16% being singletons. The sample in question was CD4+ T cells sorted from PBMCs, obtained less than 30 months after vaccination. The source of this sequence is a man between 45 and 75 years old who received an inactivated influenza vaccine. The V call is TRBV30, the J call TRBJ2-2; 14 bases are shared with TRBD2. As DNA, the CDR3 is TGTGCCTGGAGTGTTCCGACTAGCGGGAGGGTACGAACCGGGGAGCTGTTTTTT. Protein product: CAWSVPTSGRVRTGELFF.